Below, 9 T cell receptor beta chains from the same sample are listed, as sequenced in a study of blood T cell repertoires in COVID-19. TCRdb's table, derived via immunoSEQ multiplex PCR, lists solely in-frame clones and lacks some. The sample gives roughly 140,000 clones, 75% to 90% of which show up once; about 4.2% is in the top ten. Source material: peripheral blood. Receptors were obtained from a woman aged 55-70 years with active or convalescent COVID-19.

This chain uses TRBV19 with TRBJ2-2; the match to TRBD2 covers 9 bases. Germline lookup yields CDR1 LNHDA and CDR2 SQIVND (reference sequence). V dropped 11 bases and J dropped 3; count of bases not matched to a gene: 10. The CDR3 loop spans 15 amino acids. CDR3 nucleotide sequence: TGTGCCTCCCGGGGGGGACTAGCCTACACCGGGGAGCTGTTTTTT. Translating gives CASRGGLAYTGELFF.

DNA of the CDR3: TGTGCCAGCAGCCAAACATGGGGGGAAGAGACCCAGTACTTC. It specifies CASSQTWGEETQYF. The chain has TRBV3-1 (or the pseudogene TRBV3-2) and TRBJ2-5; D possibly corresponds to TRBD2 (6 bases). This CDR3 is built from 14 residues. V lost 2 bases to trimming and J lost 3 bases, with 10 bases between them. Germline V gives CDR1 LGHDT, CDR2 YNNKEL (reference sequence).

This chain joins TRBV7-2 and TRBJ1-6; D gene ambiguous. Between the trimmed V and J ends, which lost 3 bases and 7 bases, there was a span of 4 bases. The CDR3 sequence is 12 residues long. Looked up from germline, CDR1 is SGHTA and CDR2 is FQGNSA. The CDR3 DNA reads TGTGCCAGCAGCTTCTCCAATTCACCCCTCCACTTT. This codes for CASSFSNSPLHF.

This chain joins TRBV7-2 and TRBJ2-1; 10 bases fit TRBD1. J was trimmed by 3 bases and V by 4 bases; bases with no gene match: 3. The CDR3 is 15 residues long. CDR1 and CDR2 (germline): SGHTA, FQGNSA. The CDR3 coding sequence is TGTGCCAGCAGCTCCGACAGGGGGCTCTACAATGAGCAGTTCTTC. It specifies CASSSDRGLYNEQFF.

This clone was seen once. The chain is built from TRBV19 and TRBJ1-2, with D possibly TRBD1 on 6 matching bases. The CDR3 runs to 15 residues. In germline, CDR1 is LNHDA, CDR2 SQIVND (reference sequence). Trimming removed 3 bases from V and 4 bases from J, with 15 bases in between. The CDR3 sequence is CASSMVGQTSYGYTF. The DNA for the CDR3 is TGTGCCAGTAGTATGGTGGGACAAACTTCCTATGGCTACACCTTC.

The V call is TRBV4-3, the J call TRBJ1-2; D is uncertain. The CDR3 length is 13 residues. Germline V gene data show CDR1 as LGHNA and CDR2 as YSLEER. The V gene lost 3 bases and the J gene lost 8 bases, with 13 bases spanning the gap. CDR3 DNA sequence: TGCGCCAGCAGCCATCTGGAGGGCAGGGGCTACACCTTC. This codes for CASSHLEGRGYTF.

Here the CDR3 reads CSVEGVLGQGLEQYF. The CDR3 bases are TGCAGCGTTGAGGGGGTACTCGGACAGGGCCTAGAGCAGTACTTC. The chain couples TRBV29-1 to TRBJ2-7, with 8 bases identical to TRBD1. Trimming removed 3 bases from V and 7 bases from J; junction bases left unmatched: 14. The CDR3 contains 15 residues. The germline gives CDR1 SQVTM, CDR2 ANQGSEA.

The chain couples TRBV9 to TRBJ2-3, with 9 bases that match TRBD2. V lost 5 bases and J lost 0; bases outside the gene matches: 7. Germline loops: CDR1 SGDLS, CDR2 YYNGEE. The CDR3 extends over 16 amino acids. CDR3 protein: CASSFSGGASTDTQYF. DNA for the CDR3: TGTGCCAGCAGTTTTAGCGGGGGAGCTAGCACAGATACGCAGTATTTT.

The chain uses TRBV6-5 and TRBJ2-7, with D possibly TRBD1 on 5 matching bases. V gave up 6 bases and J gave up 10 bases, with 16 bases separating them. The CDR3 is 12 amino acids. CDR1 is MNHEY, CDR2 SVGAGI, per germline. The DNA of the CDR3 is TGTGCCAGCAGCTTAAGGGGCTTACCACAGTACTTC. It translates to CASSLRGLPQYF.